This T cell receptor (beta chain) emerged from a study of Ad26.COV2.S vaccination and SARS-CoV-2 variants. Across the study: Donor joined the COV1001 Ad26.COV2.S trial arm.

Remarks on this clone: Antigen unknown.

The trim removed 3 bases at V and 7 bases at J, leaving 5 bases unmatched. This CDR3 has 13 amino acids. CDR1 and CDR2 from the germline V gene are SNHLY and FYNNEI. Using immunoSEQ multiplex PCR, the repertoire was profiled, and TCRdb retains in-frame clones only, with some absent. The sample lists more than 400,000 clones, around 92% seen once, with around 1.7% in the top ten. Specified treatment: roughly 20 received Ad26.COV2.S at low or high dose, single or two shots; roughly 5 received placebo; per-sample allocation not given. At day 63 after the first vaccine or placebo injection, samples were drawn. Whole-study findings and limits: Spike-specific CD8+ and CD4+ T cell responses reportedly showed substantial breadth after vaccination. Those who received the vaccine showed greater spike-specific TCR breadth than those given placebo.

The rearrangement joins TRBV2 to TRBJ2-5; 7 nucleotides line up with TRBD2. Specimen: peripheral blood, collected in a trial of Ad26.COV2.S vaccine versus placebo. This receptor was identified in a person aged 18 to 59 who received the Ad26.COV2.S COVID-19 vaccine or a placebo. The CDR3 region is CASSDPGLLTQYF. CDR3 nucleotides: TGTGCCAGCAGTGATCCGGGACTATTGACCCAGTACTTC. Full variable domain (outside the CDR3, taken from reference TRBV2 and TRBJ2-5): EPEVTQTPSHQVTQMGQEVILRCVPISNHLYFYWYRQILGQKVEFLVSFYNNEISEKSEIFDDQFSVERPDGSNFTLKIRSTKLEDSAMYFCASSDPGLLTQYFGPGTRLLVL.